This TCR beta chain comes out of a study of shared clonotypes between healthy human individuals. Study overall: Every donor yielded three CD4 naive, three CD4 memory, two CD8 naive and one CD8 memory plate. Notes on the study in general: Shared clonotypes: approximately 4.5% naive CD4, 3% to 3.5% naive CD8, over 2% memory CD4, approximately 0.41% memory CD8.

Donors comprised healthy HIV-negative adults lacking recent acute infections or vaccinations. Every donor, a Caucasian adult, lived in Nashville, Tennessee. TCRdb keeps only in-frame clones here, not all; method: immunoSEQ multiplex PCR. The sample has just over 2,000,000 clones, around 95% seen once. V was trimmed by 0 bases and J by 0 bases, leaving 15 bases between them. The V gene's germline CDR1 is MNHNS and CDR2 SASEGT. The CDR3 runs to 18 residues. Notes on this clone: Antigen specificity is unknown.

The source material was naive CD4+ T cells sorted from blood. Subset reported: CD45RA+ positively selected. The gene calls are TRBV6-1 and TRBJ1-5; D gene unclear. This clonotype was obtained from a young man in good health. CDR3 in DNA: TGTGCCAGCAGTGAAGCTGCTGGCGGCAGCTATAGCAATCAGCCCCAGCATTTT. It encodes CASSEAAGGSYSNQPQHF.